This TCR beta chain was obtained from a study of blood T cells in healthy people across ages. Study observations and caveats: Unsorted PBMCs ruled out conclusive naive versus antigen-experienced comparison. The percentage of naive T cells correlated strongly with TCR beta diversity.

A second PCR of roughly 7 to 11 cycles used a sample-barcoded 5' primer and a J-beta primer mix. TCRdb independently ran MiXCR on the 5' RACE reads; one entry per CDR3 protein. This table holds about 900,000 distinct CDR3 sequences, approximately 65% found once. Per germline, CDR1 SGHTA and CDR2 FQGTGA. The ends were cut back, 1 base at V and 2 bases at J, with 11 bases in the middle. This CDR3 spans 15 amino acids. The authors isolated at least 6 million PBMCs per sample. This clonotype was seen a handful of times. What it recognizes is unknown. The sample consisted of blood. The clonotype originates from a man in his thirties or forties in good health. The chain is built from TRBV7-3 and TRBJ2-5; D perhaps matches TRBD2 (5 bases). The CDR3 is CASSLNSDIQETQYF. CDR3 nucleotides: TGTGCCAGCAGCTTAAATAGCGACATTCAAGAGACCCAGTACTTC.